The subject of this entry is one T cell receptor (beta chain). Its target is unknown. This sample is drawn from a study of post-analysis software for immune sequencing data. Whole-study results and caveats: The five TRBV segments detected at higher frequency in patients than in controls included TRBV5-6, TRBV5-1 and TRBV20-1. Normalized Chao1 diversity was significantly lower in multiple sclerosis patients than in controls.

The germline gives CDR1 DFQATT, CDR2 SNEGSKA (reference sequence). CDR3 length equals 14 residues. V was pared by 6 bases and J by 4 bases, with 7 bases of the junction left unmatched. Unique molecular identifiers were present in the TCR beta cDNA libraries. TCRdb reprocessed the PCR reads via MiXCR and lists one record per CDR3 protein. The sample consists of more than 500,000 distinct CDR3 sequences, about a third of them appearing once. Sequenced input: blood. The TCR was taken from a girl aged 2 to 17 with multiple sclerosis. This sequence joins TRBV20-1 and TRBJ2-3, with 10 bases aligning to TRBD2. Here the CDR3 reads CSADLAGEADTQYF. The CDR3 DNA follows: TGCAGTGCCGATCTAGCGGGGGAGGCAGATACGCAGTATTTT.